The TCR beta chain described here comes from a study of blood T cell repertoires in COVID-19. Study information: Whether acute or convalescent, the COVID-19 samples came from the United States, Italy and Spain. PBMCs, B-cell-depleted T cells, or T cells were the source of the cDNA or gDNA that made up the material.

Methods used by the authors: Reference gene primer amplification gave nucleated cell count estimates. Generated by immunoSEQ multiplex PCR, the TCRdb table keeps only in-frame clones and is missing some. V, J and clone size derive from that table, while D and trimming were established from the DNA sequence. The profile shows 300,000 to 400,000 clones, 80% to 90% of them singletons. The CDR3 consists of 14 residues. Trimming took 3 bases from V and 2 from J, leaving 11 bases between them. Germline CDR1 reads SGDLS; CDR2 reads YYNGEE. The chain uses TRBV9 and TRBJ1-1, with D hard to call. This clonotype was obtained from a man aged 25 to 45 who had recovered from COVID-19. The sample was PBMCs or T cells enriched from blood (not recorded which). The CDR3 is CASSANIVNTEAFF. Here the CDR3 DNA reads TGTGCCAGCAGCGCCAATATAGTAAACACTGAAGCTTTCTTT.